This T cell receptor beta chain appears in the sequencing data of a study of blood T cell repertoires in COVID-19. In the study overall: COVID-19 samples from acute and convalescent phases originated in the United States, Italy and Spain. PBMCs, B-cell-depleted T cells, or T cells were the source of the cDNA or gDNA that made up the material.

In the source study's methods: Amplification of reference gene primers was used by the study to estimate nucleated cell counts. TCRdb's table, derived via immunoSEQ multiplex PCR, lists solely in-frame clones and lacks some. V, J and clone size derive from that table, while D and trimming were established from the DNA sequence. The sample includes 250,000 or so clones, 88% of them seen just once. Trimming took 2 bases from V and 2 from J; bases not matched to a gene: 2. Looked up from germline, CDR1 is LGHDT and CDR2 is YNNKEL (reference sequence). This CDR3 comprises 15 residues. This clone was observed once.

The TCR originated in a woman aged 25 to 45 with acute or convalescent COVID-19. The chain has TRBV3-1 (or the pseudogene TRBV3-2) and TRBJ2-1; 8 bases map to TRBD2. Sequenced material: peripheral blood. This chain's CDR3 is CASSQRSGAYNEQFF. CDR3 in DNA: TGTGCCAGCAGCCAACGTAGCGGGGCCTACAATGAGCAGTTCTTC.